These 28 T cell receptor beta chains originate from one sample sequenced in a study of shared clonotypes between healthy human individuals. Repertoires were generated with immunoSEQ multiplex PCR, while TCRdb's copy carries only in-frame clones and drops some. The table shows approximately 640,000 clones, with roughly 88% occurring only once. Sequencing was carried out using memory CD8+ T cells from PBMCs. Subset given: CD45RO+ cells pooled with CCR7-negative TemRA cells. Receptor source: a man between 18 and 29 years old in good health. Some clones in this sample may be carry-over from other donors' samples.

V usage is TRBV5-6 and J usage is TRBJ1-2; weak D call: TRBD1 (5 bases). The CDR3 runs 15 residues. Per the germline V gene, CDR1 is SGHDT and CDR2 is YYEEEE. The V and J ends lost 0 bases and 4 bases respectively, with 13 bases between them. The CDR3 sequence is CASSLAWGNSYGYTF. The CDR3 DNA reads TGTGCCAGCAGCTTGGCCTGGGGGAACAGCTATGGCTACACCTTC.

This clone has only a few counts. This rearrangement joins TRBV12-5 to TRBJ1-1; a weak D match, TRBD1 (5 bases). V was cut by 4 bases and J by 0 bases, with 9 bases left in between. Germline CDR1 is LGHNT and CDR2 is FRNRAP. The CDR3 covers 14 residues. CDR3 loop: CASGWGTVNTEAFF. CDR3 nucleotides: TGTGCTAGTGGTTGGGGGACGGTGAACACTGAAGCTTTCTTT.

The chain recombines TRBV9 with TRBJ2-5; TRBD1 agrees at 8 bases. The CDR3 has 16 amino acids. J gave up 3 bases and V 4 bases, and 11 bases lay outside the gene matches. Germline CDR1 reads SGDLS; CDR2 reads YYNGEE. As DNA, the CDR3 is TGTGCCAGCAGCCCGTATAGCCGGGGACAGGAAGAGACCCAGTACTTC. It codes for CASSPYSRGQEETQYF.

The CDR3 region is CAWEDRVGTEAFF. The CDR3 DNA reads TGTGCCTGGGAAGACAGGGTGGGCACTGAAGCTTTCTTT. The chain uses TRBV30 and TRBJ1-1, with 7 bases identical to TRBD1. The CDR3 is 13 amino acids. The V segment lost 5 bases and the J segment 4 bases; nucleotides outside the gene matches: 7. Germline V gives CDR1 GTSNPN, CDR2 SVGIG (reference sequence).

This chain joins TRBV18 and TRBJ2-7; no reliable D call. V was cut by 2 bases and J by 3 bases, with 8 bases left in between. Germline V CDR1 and CDR2: KGHSH, LQKENI. The CDR3 length is 13 residues. CDR3 sequence (DNA): TGTGCCAGCTCACCAGACACATTCTACGAGCAGTACTTC. Translating it yields CASSPDTFYEQYF.

The genes are TRBV5-6 and TRBJ1-2, with D possibly being TRBD1 (5 bases). Trimming pared 4 bases from V and 3 bases from J, leaving 16 bases between. This CDR3 contains 15 residues. The V gene's germline CDR1 is SGHDT and CDR2 YYEEEE. The CDR3 coding sequence is TGTGCCAGCAGCCGGGGGGTCCGGGACTACTATGGCTACACCTTC. Translated: CASSRGVRDYYGYTF.

The chain carries TRBV15 and TRBJ2-1, with D hard to call. The CDR3 is made up of 15 amino acids. CDR1 is LNHNV and CDR2 is YYDKDF in the germline V gene (reference sequence). V was pared by 4 bases and J by 4 bases, with 14 bases between. The CDR3 DNA sequence: TGTGCCACCAGCACCAACCTGGAGATATACAATGAGCAGTTCTTC. Its protein product is CATSTNLEIYNEQFF.

The gene calls are TRBV7-3 and TRBJ2-3; weak D call: TRBD2 (7 bases). Germline CDR1 reads SGHTA; CDR2 reads FQGTGA. The CDR3 spans 14 residues. The V gene lost 2 bases and the J gene lost 5 bases, with 11 bases spanning the gap. In DNA form, the CDR3 reads TGTGCCAGCAGCTTAGCGGGGGCAGGAGATACGCAGTATTTT. Its protein is CASSLAGAGDTQYF.

The rearrangement links TRBV7-8 to TRBJ2-3; no firm D call. The CDR3 covers 11 residues. The V end lost 1 base, the J end lost 8 bases, and 4 bases lay between the germline ends. Per germline, CDR1 SGHVS and CDR2 FQNEAQ. The CDR3 spells CASSLDGTQYF. In DNA, the CDR3 is TGTGCCAGCAGCTTAGACGGTACGCAGTATTTT.

The V and J genes are TRBV28 and TRBJ2-2; 8 bases agree with TRBD1. The CDR3 has 15 residues. In germline, CDR1 is MDHEN, CDR2 SYDVKM. J lost 5 bases, V lost 4 bases, and 6 bases had no gene match. The CDR3 nucleotides read TGTGCCAGCAGTTCCCGGACAGGGCCGACCGGGGAGCTGTTTTTT. Amino acid sequence: CASSSRTGPTGELFF.

Regarding this clone: Other DNA sequences from this sample encode an identical CDR3 as well. The chain couples TRBV9 to TRBJ2-4, with no clear D. Germline CDR1 reads SGDLS; CDR2 reads YYNGEE. Deletions cut 3 bases from V and 0 bases from J, with 7 bases between. The CDR3 is made up of 14 amino acids. CDR3 sequence (DNA): TGTGCCAGCAGCGAGGGATTAGCCAAAAACATTCAGTACTTC. It codes for CASSEGLAKNIQYF.

The chain joins TRBV7-9 to TRBJ1-5; D gene uncertain. Looked up from germline, CDR1 is SEHNR and CDR2 is FQNEAQ (reference sequence). The length of the CDR3 is 9 residues. V was cut by 7 bases and J by 9 bases, with 4 bases left in between. The CDR3 region is CASTGPQHF. The CDR3 nucleotides read TGTGCCAGCACTGGGCCCCAGCATTTT.

The chain employs TRBV9 and TRBJ2-1, with D possibly matching TRBD2 (5 bases). The CDR3 extends over 14 amino acids. V was shortened by 0 bases and J by 9 bases, with 13 bases between the two germline ends. Germline values: CDR1 SGDLS, CDR2 YYNGEE. For the CDR3, the DNA is TGTGCCAGCAGCGTAGACTCTAGCTCGGCTGAGCAGTTCTTC. Translating gives CASSVDSSSAEQFF.

The chain uses TRBV28 and TRBJ2-5; TRBD2 aligns across 11 bases. The ends lost 3 bases at V and 5 bases at J; junction bases unmatched: 2. The length of the CDR3 is 14 residues. The germline V gene has CDR1 MDHEN and CDR2 SYDVKM. DNA of the CDR3: TGTGCCAGCAGTTTCCTAGCGGGAGGTGAGACCCAGTACTTC. Encoded protein: CASSFLAGGETQYF.

The chain links TRBV6-4 to TRBJ2-1, with 7 bases identical to TRBD1. V lost 4 bases, J lost 6 bases, and 12 bases stayed unmatched. The CDR3 runs to 16 residues. Germline values: CDR1 MRHNA, CDR2 SNTAGT. This chain's CDR3 is CASSAQGVEWGNEQFF. The CDR3 DNA sequence: TGTGCCAGCAGTGCGCAGGGGGTAGAATGGGGCAATGAGCAGTTCTTC.

The chain couples TRBV7-8 to TRBJ1-4; D remains unclear. The length of the CDR3 is 16 residues. Germline V gives CDR1 SGHVS, CDR2 FQNEAQ. Trimming stripped 5 bases from V and 8 bases from J, with 21 bases between. The CDR3 DNA follows: TGTGCCAGCAGCCTATCCCGGACTACCGCCGCCGAAAAACTGTTTTTT. Translation: CASSLSRTTAAEKLFF.

The chain is built from TRBV27 and TRBJ2-7, with 14 nucleotides matching TRBD2. CDR3 length: 17 amino acids. The trim removed 7 bases at V and 2 bases at J, leaving 10 bases unmatched. The germline gives CDR1 MNHEY, CDR2 SMNVEV (reference sequence). The CDR3, as DNA: TGTGCCAGCACCCATATCGGGACTAGCGGGAGCACCTACGAGCAGTACTTC. Encoded protein: CASTHIGTSGSTYEQYF.

This chain links TRBV7-9 with TRBJ2-7; D unresolved. Trimming stripped 0 bases from V and 5 bases from J, with 5 bases between. From germline, CDR1 is SEHNR and CDR2 FQNEAQ (reference sequence). The CDR3 spans 12 residues. As DNA, the CDR3 is TGTGCCAGCAGCTTAGCTAAGAACGAGCAGTACTTC. It codes for CASSLAKNEQYF. The full variable domain, with the rest looked up from reference TRBV7-9 and TRBJ2-7, is DTGVSQNPRHKITKRGQNVTFRCDPISEHNRLYWYRQTLGQGPEFLTYFQNEAQLEKSRLLSDRFSAERPKGSFSTLEIQRTEQGDSAMYLCASSLAKNEQYFGPGTRLTVT.

The gene calls are TRBV30 and TRBJ1-5; D call uncertain. This CDR3 has 16 residues. Trimming left V 3 bases short and J 2 bases short, with 17 bases between. From germline, CDR1 is GTSNPN and CDR2 SVGIG (reference sequence). In DNA, the CDR3 is TGTGCCTGGAGCGGAAGGATAGTAGACCGCAATCAGCCCCAGCATTTT. Its protein is CAWSGRIVDRNQPQHF.

CDR3 bases: TGCGCCAGCAGCCAAGACCCGAGCGGGAGGACAGATACGCAGTATTTT. This codes for CASSQDPSGRTDTQYF. The chain couples TRBV4-3 to TRBJ2-3; 9 nucleotides align to TRBD2. The length of the CDR3 is 16 residues. Germline V gene sequence: CDR1 LGHNA, CDR2 YSLEER. J was trimmed by 3 bases and V by 0 bases; bases with no gene match: 4.

The chain recombines TRBV9 with TRBJ2-2, with D uncertain. This CDR3 has 14 residues. V was clipped by 0 bases and J by 4 bases, with 7 bases between them. The germline gives CDR1 SGDLS, CDR2 YYNGEE. The CDR3 region is CASSVVSSTGELFF. Written as DNA, the CDR3 is TGTGCCAGCAGCGTAGTCAGCTCCACCGGGGAGCTGTTTTTT.

The rearrangement uses TRBV27 and TRBJ2-3; D is unclear. V gave up 3 bases and J gave up 2 bases, with 12 bases separating them. This CDR3 has 15 residues. Germline loops: CDR1 MNHEY, CDR2 SMNVEV (reference sequence). The CDR3 is CASSLEGIHTDTQYF. CDR3 sequence (DNA): TGTGCCAGCAGTTTGGAAGGGATACACACAGATACGCAGTATTTT.

Notes on this clone: This sample also contains other DNA sequences that code for the same CDR3. V is TRBV27 and J is TRBJ2-7; 11 nucleotides agree with TRBD2. Per germline, CDR1 MNHEY and CDR2 SMNVEV (reference sequence). Trimming cost V 5 bases and J 2 bases; bases outside gene matches: 5. The CDR3 has 15 amino acids. The CDR3 DNA is TGTGCCAGCAGTACACTAGCGGGGGCCCCCTACGAGCAGTACTTC. This gives the protein CASSTLAGAPYEQYF.

The sample holds one count of this clone. This chain uses TRBV19 with TRBJ1-2; D not resolved. Germline V gene lookup returns CDR1 LNHDA and CDR2 SQIVND (reference sequence). Trimming left V 4 bases short and J 8 bases short, with 11 bases between. The CDR3 contains 12 residues. The CDR3 reads CASSTPAEGYTF. The DNA for the CDR3 is TGTGCCAGTAGTACGCCGGCAGAAGGCTACACCTTC.

The gene calls are TRBV28 and TRBJ1-5; D is unresolved. Between the trimmed V and J ends, which lost 1 base and 3 bases, there was a span of 10 bases. CDR1 is MDHEN and CDR2 is SYDVKM in the germline V gene. The CDR3 has 15 residues. The CDR3 DNA reads as TGTGCCAGCAGTTTATTTATAGGGTTCAATCAGCCCCAGCATTTT. Its protein product is CASSLFIGFNQPQHF. Based on the CDR3 plus reference TRBV28 and TRBJ1-5, the full variable domain is DVKVTQSSRYLVKRTGEKVFLECVQDMDHENMFWYRQDPGLGLRLIYFSYDVKMKEKGDIPEGYSVSREKKERFSLILESASTNQTSMYLCASSLFIGFNQPQHFGDGTRLSIL.

This clone has just a few counts. V gene TRBV7-9 combines with J gene TRBJ1-5; D unclear. Deletions cut 2 bases from V and 8 bases from J, with 7 bases between. The CDR3 has 12 residues. From germline, CDR1 is SEHNR and CDR2 FQNEAQ (reference sequence). CDR3: CASSLSREPQHF. In DNA, the CDR3 is TGTGCCAGCAGCTTATCACGGGAGCCCCAGCATTTT.

This clone appeared a few times. The chain uses TRBV30 and TRBJ1-1, with D maybe TRBD1 (5 bases). V was pared by 3 bases and J by 2 bases, with 13 bases between. CDR3 length: 14 residues. Germline loops: CDR1 GTSNPN, CDR2 SVGIG (reference sequence). The CDR3 DNA is TGTGCCTGGAGGATTGGGGGTAGAAACACTGAAGCTTTCTTT. Protein sequence: CAWRIGGRNTEAFF.

Turning to this clone: Other DNA sequences in this sample translate to the same CDR3. This chain uses TRBV11-2 with TRBJ2-7; D unclear. CDR1 and CDR2 (germline): SGHAT, FQNNGV. The germline V and J ends were trimmed by 3 bases and 3 bases, with 6 bases remaining between them. The CDR3 contains 12 residues. The CDR3 coding sequence is TGTGCCAGCAGCTTGGGCTACTACGAGCAGTACTTC. It yields the protein CASSLGYYEQYF.